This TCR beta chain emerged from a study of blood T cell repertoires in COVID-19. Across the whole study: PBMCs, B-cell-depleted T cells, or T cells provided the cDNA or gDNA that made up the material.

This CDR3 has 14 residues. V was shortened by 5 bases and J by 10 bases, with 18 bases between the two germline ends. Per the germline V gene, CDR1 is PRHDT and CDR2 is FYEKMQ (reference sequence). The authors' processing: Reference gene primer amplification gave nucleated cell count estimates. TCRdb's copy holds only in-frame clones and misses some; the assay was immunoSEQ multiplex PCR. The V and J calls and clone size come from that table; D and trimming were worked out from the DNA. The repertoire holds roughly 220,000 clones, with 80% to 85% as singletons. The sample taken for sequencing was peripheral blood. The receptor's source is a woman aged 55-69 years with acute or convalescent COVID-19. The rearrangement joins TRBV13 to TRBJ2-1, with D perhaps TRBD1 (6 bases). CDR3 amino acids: CASSPSRTAREQFF. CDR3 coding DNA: TGTGCCAGCAGCCCCTCCCGGACAGCCCGAGAGCAGTTCTTC.